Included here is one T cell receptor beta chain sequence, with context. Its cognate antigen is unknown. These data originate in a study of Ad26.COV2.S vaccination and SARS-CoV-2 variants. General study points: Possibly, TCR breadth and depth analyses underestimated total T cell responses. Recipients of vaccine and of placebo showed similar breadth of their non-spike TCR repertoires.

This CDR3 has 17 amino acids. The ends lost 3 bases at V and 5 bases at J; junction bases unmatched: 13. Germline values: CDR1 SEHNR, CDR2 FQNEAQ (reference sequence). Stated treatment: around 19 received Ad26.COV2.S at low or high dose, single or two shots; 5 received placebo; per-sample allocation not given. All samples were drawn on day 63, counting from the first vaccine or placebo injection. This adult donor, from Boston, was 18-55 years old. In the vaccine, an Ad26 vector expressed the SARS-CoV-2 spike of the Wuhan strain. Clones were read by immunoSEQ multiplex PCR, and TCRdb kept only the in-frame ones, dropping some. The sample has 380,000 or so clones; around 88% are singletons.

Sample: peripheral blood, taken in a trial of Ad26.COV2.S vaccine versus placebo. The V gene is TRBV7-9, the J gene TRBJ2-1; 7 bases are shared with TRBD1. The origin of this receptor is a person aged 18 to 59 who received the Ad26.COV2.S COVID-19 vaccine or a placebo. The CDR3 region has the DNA TGTGCCAGCAGCTTTGGGGACAGACTTTACCAGCACAATGAGCAGTTCTTC. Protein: CASSFGDRLYQHNEQFF.